These T cell receptor beta chains were read from a single sample in a study of blood T cell repertoires in COVID-19. Assay: immunoSEQ multiplex PCR; the TCRdb copy retains only in-frame clones and omits some. The table lists hundreds of thousands of clones, 85% to 90% of them singletons. Sequenced sample: peripheral blood. These receptors were taken from a woman in her 50s with COVID-19, enrolled during active disease. Each CDR3 is given with its conserved first and last residue. The D gene is left open where the match is weak. Rows give clone size only sometimes, using once, few, many, or a class for an expanded clone.

J gene: TRBJ1-6
D gene: TRBD1
clone size: .
V gene: TRBV11-2
CDR3 protein: CASSPRQGSPLHF
CDR3 DNA: TGTGCCAGCAGCCCAAGACAGGGTTCACCCCTCCACTTT

J gene: TRBJ1-2
D gene: TRBD1
clone size: .
V gene: TRBV19
CDR3 protein: CASSVGRGTNYGYTF
CDR3 DNA: TGTGCCAGTAGTGTCGGCAGGGGGACTAACTATGGCTACACCTTC

J gene: TRBJ1-6
D gene: .
clone size: .
V gene: TRBV9
CDR3 protein: CASSGVRGRSPLHF
CDR3 DNA: TGTGCCAGCAGCGGCGTAAGGGGCCGTTCACCCCTCCACTTT

J gene: TRBJ2-7
D gene: TRBD1
clone size: .
V gene: TRBV6-6
CDR3 protein: CASTPGQFFEQYF
CDR3 DNA: TGTGCCAGCACCCCGGGACAGTTCTTCGAGCAGTACTTC

J gene: TRBJ1-4
D gene: TRBD1
clone size: .
V gene: TRBV30
CDR3 protein: CAWSTPGTGEKLFF
CDR3 DNA: TGTGCCTGGAGTACCCCCGGGACAGGGGAAAAACTGTTTTTT

J gene: TRBJ1-2
D gene: .
clone size: .
V gene: TRBV5-1
CDR3 protein: CASSLAYGNNYGYTF
CDR3 DNA: TGCGCCAGCAGCTTGGCGTACGGGAATAACTATGGCTACACCTTC

J gene: TRBJ1-5
D gene: .
clone size: .
V gene: TRBV2
CDR3 protein: CASRQGGQPQHF
CDR3 DNA: TGTGCCAGCAGACAGGGCGGTCAGCCCCAGCATTTT

J gene: TRBJ1-6
D gene: .
clone size: .
V gene: TRBV19
CDR3 protein: CASARGPSSYNSPLHF
CDR3 DNA: TGTGCCAGTGCGCGGGGGCCGAGCTCCTATAATTCACCCCTCCACTTT

J gene: TRBJ1-2
D gene: .
clone size: .
V gene: TRBV7-2
CDR3 protein: CASSLVEAAYGYTF
CDR3 DNA: TGTGCCAGCAGCTTAGTAGAGGCAGCCTATGGCTACACCTTC

J gene: TRBJ2-5
D gene: TRBD2
clone size: .
V gene: TRBV28
CDR3 protein: CAIRRGGGRTQYF
CDR3 DNA: TGTGCCATCAGACGGGGGGGCGGCCGGACCCAGTACTTC

J gene: TRBJ2-7
D gene: TRBD1
clone size: .
V gene: TRBV5-8
CDR3 protein: CASSSTTRTGDYEQYF
CDR3 DNA: TGTGCCAGCAGCTCGACCACCAGGACAGGGGACTACGAGCAGTACTTC

J gene: TRBJ2-3
D gene: TRBD1
clone size: .
V gene: TRBV24-1
CDR3 protein: CATSGYRGSGADTQYF
CDR3 DNA: TGTGCCACCAGTGGGTACAGGGGCAGTGGCGCAGATACGCAGTATTTT

J gene: TRBJ2-1
D gene: .
clone size: once
V gene: TRBV18
CDR3 protein: CASSPGVSYNEQFF
CDR3 DNA: TGTGCCAGCTCACCCGGGGTGTCCTACAATGAGCAGTTCTTC

J gene: TRBJ1-2
D gene: .
clone size: .
V gene: TRBV5-1
CDR3 protein: CASSLGGGARYGYTF
CDR3 DNA: TGCGCCAGCAGCTTGGGCGGGGGGGCGCGATATGGCTACACCTTC

J gene: TRBJ2-5
D gene: .
clone size: .
V gene: TRBV28
CDR3 protein: CASSLPREETQYF
CDR3 DNA: TGTGCCAGCAGTTTACCCAGGGAAGAGACCCAGTACTTC

J gene: TRBJ2-1
D gene: .
clone size: .
V gene: TRBV4-1
CDR3 protein: CASSQLTGINEQFF
CDR3 DNA: TGCGCCAGCAGCCAGCTTACAGGGATCAATGAGCAGTTCTTC

J gene: TRBJ2-3
D gene: TRBD2
clone size: .
V gene: TRBV6-1
CDR3 protein: CASSEVAGTTDTQYF
CDR3 DNA: TGTGCCAGCAGTGAGGTAGCGGGGACCACAGATACGCAGTATTTT

J gene: TRBJ2-3
D gene: .
clone size: once
V gene: TRBV5-1
CDR3 protein: CASSLAGLITDTQYF
CDR3 DNA: TGCGCCAGCAGCTTGGCCGGACTAATCACAGATACGCAGTATTTT

J gene: TRBJ2-4
D gene: .
clone size: .
V gene: TRBV5-1
CDR3 protein: CASTRDLAKNIQYF
CDR3 DNA: TGCGCCAGCACGAGGGACTTAGCCAAAAACATTCAGTACTTC

J gene: TRBJ2-2
D gene: TRBD1
clone size: .
V gene: TRBV15
CDR3 protein: CATSRLPGGNTGELFF
CDR3 DNA: TGTGCCACCAGCAGACTCCCAGGGGGGAACACCGGGGAGCTGTTTTTT

J gene: TRBJ1-2
D gene: TRBD1
clone size: .
V gene: TRBV5-6
CDR3 protein: CASSLGLGQVFYTF
CDR3 DNA: TGTGCCAGCAGCTTGGGCCTGGGACAGGTATTCTACACCTTC

J gene: TRBJ2-1
D gene: .
clone size: .
V gene: TRBV5-1
CDR3 protein: CASSPQSPYNEQFF
CDR3 DNA: TGCGCCAGCAGCCCCCAGTCCCCTTACAATGAGCAGTTCTTC

J gene: TRBJ1-1
D gene: .
clone size: .
V gene: TRBV7-9
CDR3 protein: CASSFGDTEAFF
CDR3 DNA: TGTGCCAGCAGCTTCGGGGACACTGAAGCTTTCTTT

J gene: TRBJ2-7
D gene: TRBD1
clone size: .
V gene: TRBV27
CDR3 protein: CASSSGDSSYEQYF
CDR3 DNA: TGTGCCAGCAGCAGTGGGGACAGTTCCTACGAGCAGTACTTC

J gene: TRBJ1-1
D gene: .
clone size: .
V gene: TRBV19
CDR3 protein: CASSGRTEAFF
CDR3 DNA: TGTGCCAGTAGTGGCCGTACTGAAGCTTTCTTT

J gene: TRBJ1-2
D gene: .
clone size: .
V gene: TRBV30
CDR3 protein: CAWTGGRNYGYTF
CDR3 DNA: TGTGCCTGGACGGGGGGGCGTAACTATGGCTACACCTTC

J gene: TRBJ1-2
D gene: .
clone size: .
V gene: TRBV19
CDR3 protein: CASSIRGRSYGYTF
CDR3 DNA: TGTGCCAGTAGTATTAGGGGCAGAAGCTATGGCTACACCTTC

J gene: TRBJ1-1
D gene: .
clone size: .
V gene: TRBV19
CDR3 protein: CASSTLLGREGEAFF
CDR3 DNA: TGTGCCAGTAGTACCCTCTTGGGCAGGGAAGGTGAAGCTTTCTTT

J gene: TRBJ2-7
D gene: TRBD2
clone size: .
V gene: TRBV28
CDR3 protein: CASRPSGGSYEQYF
CDR3 DNA: TGTGCCAGCAGGCCTAGCGGGGGGTCCTACGAGCAGTACTTC

J gene: TRBJ1-1
D gene: .
clone size: .
V gene: TRBV30
CDR3 protein: CAWSVGATNTEAFF
CDR3 DNA: TGTGCCTGGAGTGTAGGGGCTACGAACACTGAAGCTTTCTTT

J gene: TRBJ2-2
D gene: .
clone size: .
V gene: TRBV5-1
CDR3 protein: CASSPPIDTGELFF
CDR3 DNA: TGCGCCAGCAGCCCTCCTATAGACACCGGGGAGCTGTTTTTT

J gene: TRBJ1-2
D gene: .
clone size: .
V gene: TRBV6-1
CDR3 protein: CASSDVPYAGYTF
CDR3 DNA: TGTGCCAGCAGTGACGTCCCCTATGCAGGCTACACCTTC

J gene: TRBJ1-1
D gene: TRBD1
clone size: .
V gene: TRBV4-1
CDR3 protein: CASSPQGRPEAFF
CDR3 DNA: TGCGCCAGCAGCCCACAGGGGAGGCCTGAAGCTTTCTTT

J gene: TRBJ2-1
D gene: TRBD2
clone size: .
V gene: TRBV9
CDR3 protein: CASSGGGTNEQFF
CDR3 DNA: TGTGCCAGCAGCGGCGGGGGAACCAATGAGCAGTTCTTC

J gene: TRBJ2-1
D gene: .
clone size: once
V gene: TRBV6-5
CDR3 protein: CASSMGLRPHEQFF
CDR3 DNA: TGTGCCAGCAGTATGGGACTCCGTCCCCATGAGCAGTTCTTC

J gene: TRBJ2-7
D gene: .
clone size: .
V gene: TRBV28
CDR3 protein: CASSIPSSYEQYF
CDR3 DNA: TGTGCCAGCAGTATACCGAGCTCCTACGAGCAGTACTTC

J gene: TRBJ2-7
D gene: .
clone size: .
V gene: TRBV5-5
CDR3 protein: CASSWGDGSYEQYF
CDR3 DNA: TGTGCCAGCAGCTGGGGGGACGGTTCCTACGAGCAGTACTTC